This T cell receptor (beta chain) was documented in a study of T-cell memory formation after mild COVID-19. The study's findings and limits: Pre-infection memory held some responding clones, suggesting pre-existing cross-reactive T cells responded. Clonal second-wave expansions that peaked on day 37 had unconfirmed SARS-CoV-2 specificity.

TCRdb re-called the 5' RACE reads with MiXCR, one entry per CDR3 protein. The table lists fewer than 70,000 distinct CDR3 sequences, more than 9% of them singletons. Concerning this clonotype: No antigen is known for it.

This TCR was sampled from a young man who had mild COVID-19 (a few samples of this study predate the infection). Cell type and time point are not known. Sequencing was done on a sample of PBMCs or a T cell subset sorted from them (not recorded which).

The CDR3 nucleotides read TGCGCCAGCGGGCGCGGCCTGGACGGAAACACCATATATTTT. Amino acids: CASGRGLDGNTIYF. The chain uses TRBV10-2 and TRBJ1-3; D is unclear. In germline, CDR1 is WSHSY, CDR2 SAAADI. With 8 bases removed from V and 4 bases from J, the gap between germline ends came to 15 bases. This CDR3 has 14 amino acids.